This section outlines one T cell receptor (beta chain) sequence together with its context. Its antigen is currently not known. The sample holds no much larger clone one base away, and base qualities are not on file. The cohort comprised around 690 healthy bone marrow donors. At the time of sampling, every cohort member was nominally healthy, though immune exposures that went unrecorded were likely present. The donor tested CMV seropositive, placing the donor among the roughly 300 seropositive members of the cohort. Every donor gave a peripheral blood sample, and the peripheral blood mononuclear cells from that sample were used for TCR beta sequencing. The Qiagen DNeasy Blood Extraction Kit was used to extract genomic DNA from the blood cell samples. The method was the immunoSEQ multiplex PCR assay. The multiplex PCR relied on a mix of 60 forward primers for TCR Vbeta segments and 13 reverse primers for TCR Jbeta segments. The CDR3 region of rearranged TCR beta genes was amplified from genomic DNA by a multiplex PCR assay. Amplified TCR beta libraries were sequenced as 87-base-pair reads on the Illumina HiSeq System. Per the original workflow: A later analysis tallied tens of millions of unique TCR beta chains across the 666 repertoires, and roughly 11 million of those chains were shared by two or more donors. Raw reads were error-corrected and collapsed into unique sequences with a nearest-neighbor algorithm that merged closely related sequences to remove PCR and sequencing errors. V, D and J gene segments were assigned by aligning CDR3 sequences to IMGT reference sequences. For a sequence to be retained, a match of at least six nucleotides was required to both a V gene segment and a J gene segment. Rearrangements were classified as productive when the CDR3 lacked stop codons and remained in frame with V and J, and all other rearrangements were classified as non-productive. CDR3 was defined according to IMGT convention as the region running from the second conserved V-encoded cysteine to the conserved J-encoded phenylalanine. The earlier analysis of 587 of the donors excluded sequences that lacked an unambiguous match to a single V gene segment. In an earlier analysis of a few hundred of the donors, a V segment was called functional when productive rearrangements were above 56.7%, and segregating when the standard deviation between donors exceeded 5%. To diagnose cytomegalovirus status from the catalog of TCR beta chain sequences, a statistical classification framework was built. In a later analysis, V and J genes were assigned by comparing TCR nucleotide sequences against IMGT/GENE-DB human TR gene sequences. A later analysis assigned CDR3 sequences and most-parsimonious VDJ recombination scenarios with the TCRdist pipeline. In a later analysis, each TCR beta chain was defined by its CDR3 amino acid sequence together with its V-gene family, and reads lacking a unique V-gene family were excluded. A later analysis removed roughly 590 highly shared, low-generation-probability nucleotide sequences to deal with suspected cross-contamination and a sequencing artifact. A later analysis calculated a clonal expansion index for each public chain from normalized within-repertoire ranks of inferred template counts. In a later analysis, generation probabilities were computed with a VDJ recombination model fitted to out-of-frame rearrangements, and the resulting probabilities were checked against IGoR. Hypergeometric tests were used in a later analysis to score TCR-TCR, TCR-HLA and TCR-CMV co-occurrence, with a repertoire-size bias correction applied to the TCR pairs. To estimate false discovery rates, a later analysis permuted the HLA or CMV assignments 20 times. A later analysis grouped co-occurring TCRs with DBSCAN, adding TCRdist sequence similarity when clustering within HLA-allele-positive subsets. Co-occurrence clustering excluded repertoires with fewer than 30,000 or more than 120,000 public chains, plus five with anomalous nucleotide sharing. TCRdb re-hosts the immuneACCESS table, in-frame sequences only. Its copies lack some clones; in the studies checked, an unresolved V gene accounts for under half of them, and the cause for the rest is not known. V, J and clone size were drawn from that table, and D and trimming were deduced from the DNA. The sample table holds tens of thousands of clones, of which around 64% were seen once. The top ten constitute 20% to 25% of the sample.

The data are from a study of cytomegalovirus exposure and HLA in healthy donors (dated by TCRdb to about 2017). Concerning the study at large: An earlier analysis of some 600 of the donors reported 276 Gb of sequence data and 117 million unique TCR beta sequences obtained from approximately 180 million T cells. An earlier analysis of several hundred of the donors applied high-throughput TCR beta sequencing to assess whether each TCR beta V gene segment acted as functional or pseudogenic. A later analysis re-examined previously published TCR beta repertoires from just over 650 donors and added high-resolution HLA genotyping to investigate patterns of TCR occurrence. The number of typed donors differed by locus: roughly 629-640 for A, B, C, DRB1 and DQB1; 500 to 550 for DQA1; roughly 600 for DPA1; and roughly 470 for DPB1. Donor age, sex, ethnicity and CMV serostatus were collected together with the repertoire data. Class I and class II HLA loci were covered by the typing at four-digit resolution. To predict cytomegalovirus infection status, the study brought together high-throughput TCR immunosequencing, statistical association of individual TCRs with disease status, and machine learning. The later analysis used no new phenotypic data to find candidate immune exposures, relying instead on TCR beta sequences and their occurrence across donors. The study aimed to test whether signatures of past pathogen exposure could be identified by cataloging public T cell receptors. Genome-wide SNP genotypes for about 65% of the roughly 700 donors were used in a later genetic analysis, which treated that subset as a discovery cohort. Using immunosequencing, the study profiled T cell repertoires from about 650 subjects and related those repertoires to cytomegalovirus serostatus. A separate validation cohort of about 110 different subjects was used in addition to the 666-subject first cohort. Across some 400 genotyped donors of the cohort, an average of roughly 230,000 unique TCR beta nucleotide sequences per donor were sequenced, and 15% to 20% of those sequences were non-productive. Roughly 300 gigabases of sequencing data and tens of millions of unique TCR sequences were included in an early release covering 550 to 650 HLA-typed donors. Among the roughly 430 genotyped donors, around 81% belonged to the genetic ancestry cluster associated with self-reported Caucasian donors. Four or five DR-DQ haplotypes were handled as single units for association and clustering, since linkage in the cohort was strong. Every discovery cohort repertoire had been produced on one sequencing platform.

CDR1 and CDR2 were assigned from the germline V gene (reference sequence) as SGHNT and YYREEE. The CDR3, from cysteine to phenylalanine, totals 14 residues. CDR3 DNA only is kept here, 42 bases in frame from base 1. V lost 3 bases and J lost 8 bases; the stretch between them is 17 bases long. Findings and caveats that apply to the study as a whole: In a later analysis, HLA-associated TCR beta chains showed more clonal expansion and lower generation probabilities than non-associated chains that were equally common. A cluster of highly shared sequence variants was judged likely to represent a technical artifact of the sequencing pipeline. In vitro tests confirmed that a few of the cytomegalovirus-associated TCR beta chains recognize cytomegalovirus antigens. The cohort was sequenced for TCR beta chains only, and without alpha or paired-chain data the features that could be detected were limited. At a false discovery rate of 0.05, a later analysis linked about 16,000 TCR beta sequences to specific HLA alleles. Some IMGT-functional V segments, including TRBV6-2 and TRBV6-3, could not be distinguished by the 87-base-pair reads and were therefore excluded. Most TCR sequences were observed very rarely across donors, whereas some public TCRs were present in many individuals. Immune exposure information for the cohort was limited to CMV serostatus. Correlated functional status among segregating V segments might reflect linkage disequilibrium, but an unknown experimental factor could not be ruled out. The presence/absence analyses assumed that sequencing depth was roughly uniform across donors, and that assumption may not be true. Assigning TCR associations to individual alleles was difficult when HLA alleles, especially DR and DQ, strongly co-occurred. The study gave a list of roughly 150 TCR beta chains associated with cytomegalovirus. According to a later analysis, parvovirus B19, influenza, CMV and Epstein-Barr virus appeared linked to several top co-occurrence clusters. In an earlier analysis of roughly 500 of the donors, most TCR beta V segments appeared in productive rearrangements about 87% or about 30% of the time, broadly matching IMGT annotations. In a later analysis, the rate of TCR association differed among HLA loci, with DRB1 alleles having the most associated TCRs and HLA-C alleles having the fewest. Cytomegalovirus status was reported to be diagnosed by the classifier with high specificity and sensitivity in both the original and validation cohorts. About 17 rarely observed V segments, including chromosome 9 orphons, were excluded from the earlier analysis of about 600 of the donors because counts were too low. Most CMV-associated TCR beta chains appeared to be HLA-restricted in a later analysis, and the HLA associations seemed to be driven largely by CMV exposure. A later genetic analysis reported fewer N-insertions in productive TCRs among donors in an Asian-associated ancestry cluster than the roughly 700-donor mean. The authors suggested that the approach could potentially be extended to other disease states and immunological phenotypes. V-gene and J-gene trimming of TCR beta chains was associated with a missense DCLRE1C variant in a later genetic analysis, and the association was replicated in an independent cohort. Because some donors lacked HLA typing at each locus, the association tests relied only on the typed subset. A further reported finding was that TCR beta sequences accurately predicted the HLA-A and HLA-B alleles for most subjects in the first cohort.

Source material: PBMCs. The origin of this receptor is a man aged 40-50 years in good health and CMV-seropositive. The chain employs TRBV5-4 and TRBJ1-2; a tentative D match to TRBD1 spans 6 bases. The DNA reads TGTGCCAGCAGCTCCGCAACAGGGCATAAGGGCTACACCTTC. Its amino acids are CASSSATGHKGYTF. With the rest looked up from the reference TRBV5-4 and TRBJ1-2 genes rather than sequenced, the full variable domain is ETGVTQSPTHLIKTRGQQVTLRCSSQSGHNTVSWYQQALGQGPQFIFQYYREEENGRGNFPPRFSGLQFPNYSSELNVNALELDDSALYLCASSSATGHKGYTFGSGTRLTVV.